The 21 T cell receptor beta chains presented below share a single source sample, sequenced in a study of blood T cell repertoires in COVID-19. Sequencing was performed with immunoSEQ multiplex PCR; in TCRdb, only in-frame clones are kept and a portion is missing. The sample lists 150,000 to 200,000 clones, about 75% occurring once. What was sequenced was peripheral blood. These receptors originate from a woman aged 50 to 60 with active or convalescent COVID-19.

The CDR3 protein is CASSLHSGGSSYEQYF. The CDR3 DNA reads TGCGCCAGCAGCTTGCATAGCGGGGGGAGCTCCTACGAGCAGTACTTC. The chain is built from TRBV5-1 and TRBJ2-7; 10 bases line up with TRBD2. V lost 1 base to trimming and J lost 0 bases; unmatched junction nucleotides: 4. This CDR3 spans 16 amino acids. Germline V gene data show CDR1 as SGHRS and CDR2 as YFSETQ.

The chain uses TRBV6-5 and TRBJ2-2; TRBD1 might be the D (5 bases). Per germline, CDR1 MNHEY and CDR2 SVGAGI. The CDR3 is 14 amino acids. V dropped 2 bases and J dropped 6 bases, with 10 bases sitting between them. The chain's CDR3 is CASSYGRVAGELFF. CDR3 nucleotide sequence: TGTGCCAGCAGTTACGGCAGGGTGGCCGGGGAGCTGTTTTTT.

The J gene is TRBJ2-7, the V gene TRBV5-1; 7 positions match TRBD2. The V gene end was trimmed by 2 bases and the J gene end by 5 bases; junction bases not matched to a gene: 7. This CDR3 has 14 residues. Looked up from germline, CDR1 is SGHRS and CDR2 is YFSETQ. This CDR3 reads CASSLNGRSDEQYF. CDR3 bases: TGCGCCAGCAGCTTAAACGGGAGGAGCGACGAGCAGTACTTC.

The gene calls are TRBV2 and TRBJ2-1; TRBD1 matches at 7 bases. J gave up 4 bases and V 6 bases, and 9 bases lay outside the gene matches. From germline, CDR1 is SNHLY and CDR2 FYNNEI. CDR3 size: 15 residues. DNA for the CDR3: TGTGCCAGCAGGCAGACAGGGTCCACTTACAATGAGCAGTTCTTC. Protein product: CASRQTGSTYNEQFF.

This CDR3 is CASSLLWSGTGGNNEQFF. CDR3 coding DNA: TGTGCCAGCAGCTTGCTTTGGTCCGGGACAGGGGGAAACAATGAGCAGTTCTTC. The rearrangement links TRBV5-8 to TRBJ2-1, with 11 bases lining up with TRBD1. V was pared by 1 base and J by 5 bases, with 11 bases of the junction left unmatched. The CDR3 is made up of 18 amino acids. The germline gives CDR1 SGHTS, CDR2 YDEGEE.

The chain couples TRBV6-1 to TRBJ1-1; D perhaps matches TRBD1 (6 bases). CDR1 MNHNS and CDR2 SASEGT come from the germline V gene. Trimming removed 1 base at V and 11 bases at J, with 20 bases between. The length of the CDR3 is 15 residues. This CDR3 reads CASSEVGWGGGRAFF. CDR3 nucleotide sequence: TGTGCCAGCAGTGAAGTGGGTTGGGGGGGCGGTCGGGCTTTCTTT.

The chain recombines TRBV11-2 with TRBJ2-1; TRBD2 might be the D (5 bases). The CDR3 sequence is 15 residues long. Germline-derived CDR1 and CDR2 are SGHAT and FQNNGV. Deletions cut 5 bases from V and 6 bases from J, with 17 bases between. CDR3 loop: CASSPPLGTSNEQFF. The DNA for the CDR3 is TGTGCCAGCAGCCCCCCTCTGGGTACTAGCAATGAGCAGTTCTTC.

The chain carries TRBV28 and TRBJ2-7, with D possibly being TRBD1 (6 bases). Germline values: CDR1 MDHEN, CDR2 SYDVKM. CDR3 size: 13 residues. Between the trimmed V and J ends, which lost 6 bases and 4 bases, there was a span of 13 bases. The CDR3 region has the DNA TGTGCCAGCAGGAACAGGGACCTTTACGAGCAGTACTTC. It encodes CASRNRDLYEQYF.

The V and J genes are TRBV10-3 and TRBJ1-1; D gene ambiguous. V was clipped by 2 bases and J by 0 bases, with 4 bases between them. The CDR3 contains 13 residues. Per the germline V gene, CDR1 is ENHRY and CDR2 is SYGVKD. The CDR3 protein is CAISERVNTEAFF. The CDR3, as DNA: TGTGCCATCAGTGAGCGGGTGAACACTGAAGCTTTCTTT.

The chain has TRBV7-3 and TRBJ2-1; TRBD2 agrees at 9 bases. Germline CDR1 reads SGHTA; CDR2 reads FQGTGA. The CDR3 contains 15 residues. The V and J ends lost 5 bases and 4 bases, in that order; junction bases with no gene match: 6. CDR3 in amino acids: CASSPGTSLYNEQFF. The CDR3, as DNA: TGTGCCAGCAGCCCTGGGACTAGCCTATACAATGAGCAGTTCTTC.

The chain has TRBV7-2 and TRBJ2-2; D is possibly TRBD1 (6 bases). Per germline, CDR1 SGHTA and CDR2 FQGNSA. The CDR3 is made up of 16 amino acids. Trimming left V 4 bases short and J 0 bases short, with 12 bases between. CDR3 in amino acids: CASSSGRTANTGELFF. As DNA, the CDR3 is TGTGCCAGCAGCTCCGGTCGGACAGCGAACACCGGGGAGCTGTTTTTT.

The V and J genes are TRBV6-2 or TRBV6-3 and TRBJ2-2; a possible D gene is TRBD1 (7 bases). The CDR3 extends over 16 amino acids. Germline loops: CDR1 MNHEY, CDR2 SVGEGT. V shed 4 bases and J shed 5 bases, with 17 bases lying between them. CDR3 sequence (DNA): TGTGCCAGCAGTTCTACAGGGGAAAGCGGGACCGGGGAGCTGTTTTTT. Protein sequence: CASSSTGESGTGELFF.

This clone was detected only a few times. This chain uses TRBV19 with TRBJ1-5; no clear D gene. V lost 6 bases, J lost 5 bases, and 11 bases lay in between. This CDR3 is 13 amino acids long. CDR1 and CDR2 (germline): LNHDA, SQIVND (reference sequence). Here the CDR3 reads CASSPSRDQPQHF. The DNA of the CDR3 is TGTGCCAGTAGCCCATCGAGGGATCAGCCCCAGCATTTT.

This clone came up a few times. The chain couples TRBV28 to TRBJ2-1; TRBD1 aligns across 10 bases. Trimming cost V 10 bases and J 2 bases; bases outside gene matches: 5. CDR1 and CDR2 from the germline V gene are MDHEN and SYDVKM. CDR3 length: 14 residues. CDR3 coding DNA: TGTGCCACCGGGACAGGGGTAACCTACAATGAGCAGTTCTTC. Protein product: CATGTGVTYNEQFF.

In this sample, this clone turned up a few times. The chain is built from TRBV5-5 and TRBJ1-1, with 7 bases identical to TRBD1. CDR3 size: 15 residues. The germline V gene encodes CDR1 SGHKS and CDR2 YYEKEE (reference sequence). V shed 5 bases, J shed 5 bases, and the junction held 12 bases outside the gene matches. The CDR3 DNA follows: TGTGCCAGCAGGAACGAGAGGGGGCGCTGGACTGAAGCTTTCTTT. It encodes CASRNERGRWTEAFF.

This sequence joins TRBV9 and TRBJ1-2, with D tentatively TRBD1 (5 bases). CDR1 and CDR2 (germline): SGDLS, YYNGEE. The CDR3 consists of 12 residues. V was shortened by 7 bases and J by 8 bases, with 15 bases between the two germline ends. CDR3 in DNA: TGTGCCAGCGGTCGGCGGGGGGAAGGCTACACCTTC. It encodes CASGRRGEGYTF.

In this sample, this clone turned up a few times. V and J are TRBV7-8 and TRBJ2-2; weak D call: TRBD2 (5 bases). The CDR3 runs 16 residues. V was pared by 11 bases and J by 0 bases, with 19 bases between. Germline CDR1 and CDR2: SGHVS and FQNEAQ. CDR3 DNA sequence: TGTGCCGCCCCCAGACCGGGGTCCACGAACACCGGGGAGCTGTTTTTT. Translation: CAAPRPGSTNTGELFF. Looking up the rest from reference TRBV7-8 and TRBJ2-2 gives the full variable domain: GAGVSQSPRYKVAKRGQDVALRCDPISGHVSLFWYQQALGQGPEFLTYFQNEAQLDKSGLPSDRFFAERPEGSVSTLKIQRTQQEDSAVYLCAAPRPGSTNTGELFFGEGSRLTVL.

Regarding this clone: Within the sample, other DNA sequences also encode this same CDR3. The chain couples TRBV30 to TRBJ1-5, with D possibly matching TRBD1 (5 bases). Trimming cost V 2 bases and J 1 base, with 12 bases left between them. Germline values: CDR1 GTSNPN, CDR2 SVGIG (reference sequence). CDR3 length: 15 residues. The CDR3 spells CAWSPTGLSNQPQHF. In DNA, the CDR3 is TGTGCCTGGAGTCCCACAGGTCTAAGCAATCAGCCCCAGCATTTT. The full variable domain, completed using reference TRBV30 and TRBJ1-5, is SQTIHQWPATLVQPVGSPLSLECTVEGTSNPNLYWYRQAAGRGLQLLFYSVGIGQISSEVPQNLSASRPQDRQFILSSKKLLLSDSGFYLCAWSPTGLSNQPQHFGDGTRLSIL.

The chain joins TRBV7-8 to TRBJ2-3; 8 positions agree with TRBD2. J was trimmed by 5 bases and V by 2 bases; bases with no gene match: 6. The germline gives CDR1 SGHVS, CDR2 FQNEAQ. The CDR3 runs to 15 residues. The CDR3 region is CASSLNGRAGDTQYF. DNA of the CDR3: TGTGCCAGCAGCTTAAACGGGAGGGCCGGAGATACGCAGTATTTT.

The chain has TRBV7-3 and TRBJ2-2; the match to TRBD2 covers 11 bases. Germline CDR1 and CDR2: SGHTA and FQGTGA. This CDR3 has 16 amino acids. V trimming: 2 bases; J trimming: 5 bases; junction bases outside the gene matches: 4. The CDR3 nucleotides read TGTGCCAGCAGCTTAGGGCTAGCGGGAGGAACCGGGGAGCTGTTTTTT. It codes for CASSLGLAGGTGELFF.

This chain connects TRBV30 to TRBJ1-1; D gene ambiguous. The CDR3 contains 13 residues. The germline V gene has CDR1 GTSNPN and CDR2 SVGIG (reference sequence). V lost 7 bases and J lost 3, with 15 bases in between. CDR3 bases: TGTGCCTCCTCGGAGGGATCCCACACTGAAGCTTTCTTT. Translating gives CASSEGSHTEAFF.